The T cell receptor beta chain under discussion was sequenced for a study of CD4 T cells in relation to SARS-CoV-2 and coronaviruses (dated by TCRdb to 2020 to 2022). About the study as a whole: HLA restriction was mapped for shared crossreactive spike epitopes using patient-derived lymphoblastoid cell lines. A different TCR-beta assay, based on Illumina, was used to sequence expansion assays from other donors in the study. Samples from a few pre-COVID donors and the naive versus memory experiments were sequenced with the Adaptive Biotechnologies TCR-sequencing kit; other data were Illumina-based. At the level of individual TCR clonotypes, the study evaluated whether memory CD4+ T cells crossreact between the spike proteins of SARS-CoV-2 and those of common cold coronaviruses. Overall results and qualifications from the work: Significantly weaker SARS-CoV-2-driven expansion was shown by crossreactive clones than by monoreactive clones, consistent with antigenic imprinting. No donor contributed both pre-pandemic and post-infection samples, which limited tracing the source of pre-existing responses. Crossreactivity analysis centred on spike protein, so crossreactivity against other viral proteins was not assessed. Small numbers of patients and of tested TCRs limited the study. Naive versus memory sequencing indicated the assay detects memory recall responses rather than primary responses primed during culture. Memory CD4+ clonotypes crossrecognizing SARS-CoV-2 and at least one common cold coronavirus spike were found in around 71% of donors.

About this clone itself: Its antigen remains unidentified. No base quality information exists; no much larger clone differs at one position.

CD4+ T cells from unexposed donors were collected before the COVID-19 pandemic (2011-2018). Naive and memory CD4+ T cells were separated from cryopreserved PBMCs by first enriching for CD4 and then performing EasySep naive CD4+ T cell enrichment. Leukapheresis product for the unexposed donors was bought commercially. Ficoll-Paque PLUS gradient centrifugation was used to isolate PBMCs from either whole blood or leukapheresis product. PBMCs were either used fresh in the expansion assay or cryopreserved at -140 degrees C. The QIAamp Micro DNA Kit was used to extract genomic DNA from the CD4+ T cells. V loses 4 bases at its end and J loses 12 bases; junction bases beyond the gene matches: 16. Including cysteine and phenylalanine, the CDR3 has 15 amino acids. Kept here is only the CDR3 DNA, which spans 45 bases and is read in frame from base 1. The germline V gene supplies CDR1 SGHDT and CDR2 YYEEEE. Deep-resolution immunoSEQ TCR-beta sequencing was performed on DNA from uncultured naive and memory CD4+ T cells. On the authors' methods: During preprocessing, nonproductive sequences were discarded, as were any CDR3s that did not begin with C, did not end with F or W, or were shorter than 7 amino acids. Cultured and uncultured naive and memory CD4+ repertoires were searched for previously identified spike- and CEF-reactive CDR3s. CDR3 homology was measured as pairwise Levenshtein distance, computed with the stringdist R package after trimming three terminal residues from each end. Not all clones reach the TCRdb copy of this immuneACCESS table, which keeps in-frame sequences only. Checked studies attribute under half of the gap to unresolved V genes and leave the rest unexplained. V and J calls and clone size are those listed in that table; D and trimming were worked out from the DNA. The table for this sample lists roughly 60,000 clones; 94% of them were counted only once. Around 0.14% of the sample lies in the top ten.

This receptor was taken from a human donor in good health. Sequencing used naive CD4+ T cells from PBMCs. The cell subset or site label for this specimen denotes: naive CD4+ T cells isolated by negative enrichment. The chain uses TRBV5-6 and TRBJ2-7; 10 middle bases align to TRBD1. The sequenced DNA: TGTGCCAGCAGCCAAGGGGGGACAGGGGCCCCGGTCTGGTACTTC. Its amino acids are CASSQGGTGAPVWYF.